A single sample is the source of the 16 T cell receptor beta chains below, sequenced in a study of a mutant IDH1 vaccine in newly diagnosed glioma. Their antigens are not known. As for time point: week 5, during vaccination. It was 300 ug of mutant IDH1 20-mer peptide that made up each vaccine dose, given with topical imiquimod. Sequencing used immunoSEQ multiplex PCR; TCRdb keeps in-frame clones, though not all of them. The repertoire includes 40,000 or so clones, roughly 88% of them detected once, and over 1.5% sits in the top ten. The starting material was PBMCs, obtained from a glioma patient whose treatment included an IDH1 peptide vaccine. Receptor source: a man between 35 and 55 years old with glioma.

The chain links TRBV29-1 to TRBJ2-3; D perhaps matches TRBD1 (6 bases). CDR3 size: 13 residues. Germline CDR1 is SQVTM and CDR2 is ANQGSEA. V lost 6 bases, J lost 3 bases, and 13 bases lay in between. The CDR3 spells CSVRRGSTDTQYF. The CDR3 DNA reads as TGCAGCGTACGCAGGGGTTCGACAGATACGCAGTATTTT.

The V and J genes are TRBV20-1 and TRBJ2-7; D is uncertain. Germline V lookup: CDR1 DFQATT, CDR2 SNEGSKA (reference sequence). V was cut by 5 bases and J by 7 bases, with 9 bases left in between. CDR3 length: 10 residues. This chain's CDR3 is CSAGVVEQYF. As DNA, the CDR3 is TGCAGTGCTGGGGTTGTTGAGCAGTACTTC.

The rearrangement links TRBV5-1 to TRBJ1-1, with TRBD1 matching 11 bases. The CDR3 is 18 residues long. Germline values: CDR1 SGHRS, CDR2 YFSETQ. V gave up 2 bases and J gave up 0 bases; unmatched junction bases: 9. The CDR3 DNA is TGCGCCAGCAGCTTCCGCTGGGACAGGGGGTTTTTGAACACTGAAGCTTTCTTT. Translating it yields CASSFRWDRGFLNTEAFF.

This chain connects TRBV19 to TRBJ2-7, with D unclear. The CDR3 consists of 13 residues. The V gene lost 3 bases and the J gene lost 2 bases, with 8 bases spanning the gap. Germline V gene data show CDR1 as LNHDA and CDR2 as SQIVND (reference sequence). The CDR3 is CASSIARTYEQYF. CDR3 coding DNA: TGTGCCAGTAGTATTGCCAGAACCTACGAGCAGTACTTC.

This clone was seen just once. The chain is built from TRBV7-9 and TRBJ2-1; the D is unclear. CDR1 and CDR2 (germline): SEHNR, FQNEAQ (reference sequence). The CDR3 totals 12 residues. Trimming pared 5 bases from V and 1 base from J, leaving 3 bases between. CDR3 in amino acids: CASSQSYNEQFF. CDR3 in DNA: TGTGCCAGCAGCCAATCCTACAATGAGCAGTTCTTC.

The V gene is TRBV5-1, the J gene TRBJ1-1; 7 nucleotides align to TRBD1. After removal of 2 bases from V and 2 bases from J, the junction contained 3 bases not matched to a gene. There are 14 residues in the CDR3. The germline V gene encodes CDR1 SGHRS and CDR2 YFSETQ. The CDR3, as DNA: TGCGCCAGCAGCTTCAGGGGGGGTAACACTGAAGCTTTCTTT. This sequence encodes CASSFRGGNTEAFF.

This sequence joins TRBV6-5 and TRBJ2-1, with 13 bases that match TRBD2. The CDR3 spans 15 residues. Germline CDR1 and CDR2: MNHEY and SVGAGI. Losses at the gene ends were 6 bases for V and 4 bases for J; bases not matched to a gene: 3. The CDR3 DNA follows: TGTGCCAGCAGGGGGGGACTAGCGGGATACAATGAGCAGTTCTTC. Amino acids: CASRGGLAGYNEQFF.

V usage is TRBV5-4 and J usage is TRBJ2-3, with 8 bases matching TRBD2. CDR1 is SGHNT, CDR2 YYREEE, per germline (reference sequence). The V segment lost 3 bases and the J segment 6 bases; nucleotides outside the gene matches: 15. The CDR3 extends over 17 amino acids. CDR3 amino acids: CASSSRGIAGSKDTQYF. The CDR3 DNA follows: TGTGCCAGCAGCTCTCGTGGGATAGCGGGATCTAAGGATACGCAGTATTTT.

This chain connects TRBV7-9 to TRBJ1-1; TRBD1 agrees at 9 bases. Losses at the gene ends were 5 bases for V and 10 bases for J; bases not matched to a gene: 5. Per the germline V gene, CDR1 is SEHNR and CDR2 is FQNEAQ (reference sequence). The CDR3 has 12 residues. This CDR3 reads CASSQRTGVAFF. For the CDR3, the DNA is TGTGCCAGCAGCCAACGGACAGGGGTAGCTTTCTTT.

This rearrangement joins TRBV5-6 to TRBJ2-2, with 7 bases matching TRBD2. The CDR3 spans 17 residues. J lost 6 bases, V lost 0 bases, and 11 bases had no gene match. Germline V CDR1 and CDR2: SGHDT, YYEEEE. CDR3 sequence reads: CASSLEGPAGTAGELFF. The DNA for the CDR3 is TGTGCCAGCAGCTTGGAGGGACCAGCGGGAACGGCCGGGGAGCTGTTTTTT. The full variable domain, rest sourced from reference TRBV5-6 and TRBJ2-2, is DAGVTQSPTHLIKTRGQQVTLRCSPKSGHDTVSWYQQALGQGPQFIFQYYEEEERQRGNFPDRFSGHQFPNYSSELNVNALLLGDSALYLCASSLEGPAGTAGELFFGEGSRLTVL.

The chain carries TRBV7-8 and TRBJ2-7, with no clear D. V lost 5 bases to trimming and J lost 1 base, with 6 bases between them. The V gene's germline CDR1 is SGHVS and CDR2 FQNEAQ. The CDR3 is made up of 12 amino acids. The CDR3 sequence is CASSIVSYEQYF. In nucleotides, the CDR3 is TGTGCCAGCAGCATAGTATCCTACGAGCAGTACTTC.

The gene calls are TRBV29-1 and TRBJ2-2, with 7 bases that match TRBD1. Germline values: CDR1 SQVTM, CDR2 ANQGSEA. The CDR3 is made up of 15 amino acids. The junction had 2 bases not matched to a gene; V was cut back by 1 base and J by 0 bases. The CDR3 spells CSVEGTGANTGELFF. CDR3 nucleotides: TGCAGCGTTGAAGGAACAGGGGCGAACACCGGGGAGCTGTTTTTT.

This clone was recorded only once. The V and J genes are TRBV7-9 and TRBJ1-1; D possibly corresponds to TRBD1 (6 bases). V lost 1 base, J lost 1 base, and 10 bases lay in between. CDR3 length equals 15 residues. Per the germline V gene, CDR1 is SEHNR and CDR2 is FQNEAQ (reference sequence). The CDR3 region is CASSLVVGQNTEAFF. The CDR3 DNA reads TGTGCCAGCAGCTTAGTGGTGGGACAGAACACTGAAGCTTTCTTT. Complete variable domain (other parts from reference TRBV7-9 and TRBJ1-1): DTGVSQNPRHKITKRGQNVTFRCDPISEHNRLYWYRQTLGQGPEFLTYFQNEAQLEKSRLLSDRFSAERPKGSFSTLEIQRTEQGDSAMYLCASSLVVGQNTEAFFGQGTRLTVV.

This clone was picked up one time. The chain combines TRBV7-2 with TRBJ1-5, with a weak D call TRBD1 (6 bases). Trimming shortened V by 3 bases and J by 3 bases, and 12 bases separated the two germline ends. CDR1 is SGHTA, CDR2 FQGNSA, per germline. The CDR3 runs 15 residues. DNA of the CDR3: TGTGCCAGCAGCTTGGCAGGGGTTATCAATCAGCCCCAGCATTTT. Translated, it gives CASSLAGVINQPQHF.

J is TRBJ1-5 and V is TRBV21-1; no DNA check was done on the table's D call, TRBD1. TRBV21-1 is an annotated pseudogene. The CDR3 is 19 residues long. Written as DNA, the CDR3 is TGTGCCAGCAGCAAAGATTCAGGGGGCGCGTTTATTGACAATCAGCCCCAGCATTTT. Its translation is CASSKDSGGAFIDNQPQHF.

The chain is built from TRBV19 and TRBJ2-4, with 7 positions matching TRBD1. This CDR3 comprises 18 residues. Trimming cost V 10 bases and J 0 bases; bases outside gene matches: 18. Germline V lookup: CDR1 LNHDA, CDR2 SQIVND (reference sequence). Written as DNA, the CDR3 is TGTGCCACTAAACTTCGTACAGGGGACGGACTAGCCAAAAACATTCAGTACTTC. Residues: CATKLRTGDGLAKNIQYF.